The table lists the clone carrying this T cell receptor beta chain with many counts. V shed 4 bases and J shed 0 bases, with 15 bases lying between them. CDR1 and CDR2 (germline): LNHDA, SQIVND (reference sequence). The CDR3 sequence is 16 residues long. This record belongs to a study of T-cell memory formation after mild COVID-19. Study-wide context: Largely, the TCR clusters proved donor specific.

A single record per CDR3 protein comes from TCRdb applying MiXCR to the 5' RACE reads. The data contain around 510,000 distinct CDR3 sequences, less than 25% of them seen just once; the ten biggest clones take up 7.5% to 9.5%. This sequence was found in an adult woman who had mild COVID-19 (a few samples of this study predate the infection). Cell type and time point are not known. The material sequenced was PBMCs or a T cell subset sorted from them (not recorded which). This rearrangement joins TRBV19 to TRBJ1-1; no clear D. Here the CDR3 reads CASSRERVELNTEAFF. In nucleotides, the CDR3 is TGTGCCAGTAGTAGGGAGAGGGTTGAGTTGAACACTGAAGCTTTCTTT.